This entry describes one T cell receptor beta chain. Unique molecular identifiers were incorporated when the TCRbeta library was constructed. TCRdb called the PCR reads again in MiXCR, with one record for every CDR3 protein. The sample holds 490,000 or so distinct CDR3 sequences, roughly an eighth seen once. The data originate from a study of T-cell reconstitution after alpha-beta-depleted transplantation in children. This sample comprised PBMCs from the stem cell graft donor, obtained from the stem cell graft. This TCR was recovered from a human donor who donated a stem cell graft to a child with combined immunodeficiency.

CDR3 sequence reads: CASSQGVGGHEQFF. The CDR3 DNA follows: TGTGCCAGCAGTCAGGGGGTCGGGGGCCATGAGCAGTTCTTC. This rearrangement joins TRBV12-3 or TRBV12-4 to TRBJ2-1; D is perhaps TRBD1 (7 bases). This CDR3 is built from 14 residues. Trimming took 5 bases from V and 8 from J, leaving 16 bases between them.